One T cell receptor beta chain is described in this entry. Its antigen is not identified. Its ends do not fully match the called genes, so a read error is possible. Germline lookup yields CDR1 SGHRS and CDR2 YFSETQ. The CDR3 is made up of 14 amino acids. This specimen comes from a study of tumor-infiltrating lymphocytes in primary liver carcinoma. Across the study: Staging of the tumors gave T1-T3 N0M0, with widths of about 4.2 to 11 cm.

Starting from 400 to 500 ng of total RNA, TCR beta cDNA was produced with a primer in the constant region. Three nested multiplex PCR rounds, a slightly modified ARM-PCR method, built the TCR beta libraries. Primers for the first two PCR rounds were TRBV1-TRBV30 forward primers and a C-beta reverse primer (around 10 cycles per round). TCRdb re-derived calls from the multiplex PCR reads in MiXCR, one entry per CDR3 protein. In the table there are about 190,000 distinct CDR3 sequences, just under 85% of which are singletons. Joint extraction of RNA and DNA used roughly 18-34 mg of bulk tissue that was unsorted. Those sampled were patients whose primary liver carcinoma was treated by surgical resection. Broader study findings: Lesser overlap characterized tumor-adjacent and tumor-blood pairs relative to tumor region pairs. Only about 8-25% of top clones showed up in all five tumor regions.

The sequenced sample consisted of tumor tissue from primary liver carcinoma. The rearrangement joins TRBV5-1 to TRBJ2-3; D is ambiguous. The source of this sequence is a man in his forties with primary liver carcinoma and hepatitis B virus infection. CDR3 nucleotides: TGCGCCAACAGCTCTCACGAGATCACAGATATGCAATATTTT. Amino acids: CANSSHEITDMQYF. The entire variable domain, with the rest obtained from reference TRBV5-1 and TRBJ2-3, is as follows: KAGVTQTPRYLIKTRGQQVTLSCSPISGHRSVSWYQQTPGQGLQFLFEYFSETQRNKGNFPGRFSGRQFSNSRSEMNVSTLELGDSALYLCANSSHEITDMQYFGPGTRLTVL.